The entry that follows covers one TCR beta chain sequence. The antigen is not known. CDR1 and CDR2 from the germline V gene are LNHDA and SQIVND (reference sequence). The CDR3 runs 15 residues. V was pared by 6 bases and J by 1 base, with 8 bases of the junction left unmatched. Each donor was nominally healthy when sampled (though unrecorded immune exposures were likely). A multiplex PCR was run with 60 Vbeta primers and 13 Jbeta primers. Clones were sequenced by immunoSEQ multiplex PCR, and TCRdb holds only the in-frame ones, with some missing. The data contain about 120,000 clones, about 81% of them singletons. This record comes from a study of cytomegalovirus exposure and HLA in healthy donors. In the study overall: Of 350 to 400 genotyped donors, roughly 81% grouped in the Caucasian-associated ancestry cluster.

General observations from the study: Trimming of TCR beta V- and J-genes showed a link, identified in a later analysis, to a missense DCLRE1C variant. Earlier analysis found most TCR beta V segments productive about 90% or about 30% of the time.

The receptor comes from a middle-aged man in good health and CMV-seronegative. The sample taken for sequencing was PBMCs. The chain is built from TRBV19 and TRBJ1-1; 7 nucleotides agree with TRBD1. CDR3 region: CASRLRGDRNTEAFF. The CDR3 DNA reads as TGTGCCAGTAGACTTCGCGGGGACAGGAACACTGAAGCTTTCTTT.